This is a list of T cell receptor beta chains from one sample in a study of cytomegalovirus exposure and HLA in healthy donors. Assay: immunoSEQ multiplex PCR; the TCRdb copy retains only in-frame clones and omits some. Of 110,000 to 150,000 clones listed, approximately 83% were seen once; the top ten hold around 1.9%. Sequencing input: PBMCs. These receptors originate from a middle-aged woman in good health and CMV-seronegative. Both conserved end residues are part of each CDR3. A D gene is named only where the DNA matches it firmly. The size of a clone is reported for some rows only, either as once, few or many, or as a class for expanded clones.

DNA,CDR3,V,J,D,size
TGTGCCAGCAGTGGGTTAGCGGGCTCCTACGAGCAGTACTTC,CASSGLAGSYEQYF,TRBV6-6,TRBJ2-7,TRBD2,-
TGTGCCAGCAGCCAAGACCGTGGGACTAGCGGGGGCACCGGGGAGCTGTTTTTT,CASSQDRGTSGGTGELFF,TRBV4-2,TRBJ2-2,TRBD2,-
TGTGCCAGCAGCTTGGATATACTAGACGGGGAGCTGTTTTTT,CASSLDILDGELFF,TRBV5-4,TRBJ2-2,-,-
TGTGCCAGCCTGAGACAGGGGAAAGCTGAAGCTTTCTTT,CASLRQGKAEAFF,TRBV6-1,TRBJ1-1,TRBD1,few
TGTGCCAGCAGCTCCTCCGGGACCAGGGGCCAAGAGACCCAGTACTTC,CASSSSGTRGQETQYF,TRBV7-6,TRBJ2-5,-,-
TGTGCCAGCAGTTACTCCGGTAGAAACACAGATACGCAGTATTTT,CASSYSGRNTDTQYF,TRBV6-5,TRBJ2-3,-,-
TGTGCCAGCAGAGCTCCCGAACTAGCGGAAGAGCAGTTCTTC,CASRAPELAEEQFF,TRBV7-9,TRBJ2-1,TRBD2,-
TGTGCCAGCAGTTCTAGCGGACCACTATTTGGGGAGCAGTACTTC,CASSSSGPLFGEQYF,TRBV27,TRBJ2-7,TRBD2,-
TGTGCCAGCAGCTCAACAATGAACACTGAAGCTTTCTTT,CASSSTMNTEAFF,TRBV13,TRBJ1-1,-,-
TGTGCTAGTGGTTTTCCCCAGGAGGCCTATGGCTACACCTTC,CASGFPQEAYGYTF,TRBV12-5,TRBJ1-2,-,-
TGTGCCAGCAGTGAACGGGGGAACTATGGCTACACCTTC,CASSERGNYGYTF,TRBV6-1,TRBJ1-2,-,-
TGTGCCAGCAGTTACGGCAGGGGGGATACGCAGTATTTT,CASSYGRGDTQYF,TRBV6-5,TRBJ2-3,TRBD1,-
TGTGCCAGCAGCTTAGGGACTAGTTCGGCCAATGAGCAGTTCTTC,CASSLGTSSANEQFF,TRBV7-2,TRBJ2-1,TRBD2,-
TGTGCCAGCAGCTTGATGGGGCTAGCGGGAAATGAGCAGTTCTTC,CASSLMGLAGNEQFF,TRBV7-9,TRBJ2-1,TRBD2,-
TGTGCCAGCAGGCCCCAGCGGGAGGAACAAGAGACCCAGTACTTC,CASRPQREEQETQYF,TRBV2,TRBJ2-5,TRBD2,-
TGCGCCAGCAGCGTCAGGGGGACTAATGAAAAACTGTTTTTT,CASSVRGTNEKLFF,TRBV5-1,TRBJ1-4,TRBD1,few
TGTCTTTCGGGGAGGGACACTGAAGCTTTCTTT,CLSGRDTEAFF,TRBV30,TRBJ1-1,-,-
TGTGCCAGTAGTATTCGGCAGGGCTACGAGCAGTACTTC,CASSIRQGYEQYF,TRBV19,TRBJ2-7,-,-
TGTGCCAGCAGCTTGGCTCTGGGGCCCGGGGGCTACACCTTC,CASSLALGPGGYTF,TRBV5-5,TRBJ1-2,-,-
TGCGCCAGCAGCTTGGAGAAAAGGCTAGCGGGGGGGCACACCGGGGAGCTGTTTTTT,CASSLEKRLAGGHTGELFF,TRBV5-1,TRBJ2-2,TRBD2,-
TGTGCCAGCAGCTTAGGGTCGGTGGCAGGGCCTTTAGAAAATGAGCAGTTCTTC,CASSLGSVAGPLENEQFF,TRBV7-9,TRBJ2-1,-,-
TGTGCCAGCAGTAGACAGGGGTATGAGCAGTTCTTC,CASSRQGYEQFF,TRBV6-1,TRBJ2-1,TRBD1,-
TGTGCCAGCAGCCAAGATTTGAGGCCCTTTGAAAAACTGTTTTTT,CASSQDLRPFEKLFF,TRBV14,TRBJ1-4,-,once
TGCAGCGTTGGTAGGGGCGACAGATCCTCTGGGGCCAACGTCCTGACTTTC,CSVGRGDRSSGANVLTF,TRBV29-1,TRBJ2-6,-,-
TGTGCCAGCGGAAAGCCAGGGGATGAGCAGTTCTTC,CASGKPGDEQFF,TRBV6-1,TRBJ2-1,-,-
TGTGCCAGCAGTTTAACAAGCTACGAGCAGTACTTC,CASSLTSYEQYF,TRBV28,TRBJ2-7,-,-
TGCGCCAGCAGCCAAGTCTTATCGGGACAGGGGACTAATGAAAAACTGTTTTTT,CASSQVLSGQGTNEKLFF,TRBV4-1,TRBJ1-4,TRBD1,-
TGTGCCAGCAGTGTACAGGGCGCGAGGACTGAAGCTTTCTTT,CASSVQGARTEAFF,TRBV2,TRBJ1-1,-,-
TGTGCCAGCAGCACAGAGGGACAGGACTTCTACGAGCAGTACTTC,CASSTEGQDFYEQYF,TRBV5-4,TRBJ2-7,TRBD1,-
TGTGCCAGCAGTGGCGGCGGAGGATGGAGCTACACCTTC,CASSGGGGWSYTF,TRBV28,TRBJ1-2,-,-
TGCGCCAGCAGCCGCACAGGGGATCAAGAGACCCAGTACTTC,CASSRTGDQETQYF,TRBV10-1,TRBJ2-5,TRBD1,-
TGCGCCAGCAGCTTGGCCGCGGAAGCGGGGACACCGAGCTCCTACAATGAGCAGTTCTTC,CASSLAAEAGTPSSYNEQFF,TRBV5-1,TRBJ2-1,-,-
TGTGCCAGCAGCTCAGGACAGGGCGGCCAGCCCCAGCATTTT,CASSSGQGGQPQHF,TRBV5-4,TRBJ1-5,TRBD1,-
TGCGCCAGCAGTGAGTATGGGGAGATAGGCAATCAGCCCCAGCATTTT,CASSEYGEIGNQPQHF,TRBV10-2,TRBJ1-5,-,once
TGTGCCTGGAGTCGTACTGGGGCCAACGTCCTGACTTTC,CAWSRTGANVLTF,TRBV30,TRBJ2-6,-,few
TGTGCCAGCAGCCAAACCCGACAGGGGGCCACTGAAGCTTTCTTT,CASSQTRQGATEAFF,TRBV11-1,TRBJ1-1,TRBD1,few
TGCGCCAGCAGCCGGGCAGGGGAACTAGCAACTAATGAAAAACTGTTTTTT,CASSRAGELATNEKLFF,TRBV4-1,TRBJ1-4,-,-
TGTGCCAGCAGTTACGGGCTCGCAACGGGACAAGAGACCCAGTACTTC,CASSYGLATGQETQYF,TRBV6-5,TRBJ2-5,-,-
TGTGCCAGCAGTTACTCCACTGGGAGCTCTGGAAACACCATATATTTT,CASSYSTGSSGNTIYF,TRBV6-5,TRBJ1-3,-,-
TGTGCCAGCAGCGTAGACGGGAGCACCGGGGAGCTGTTTTTT,CASSVDGSTGELFF,TRBV9,TRBJ2-2,-,-
TGTGCCACCCAGCAAAGGGGTATCGGTCGGGAGGGCAATCAGCCCCAGCATTTT,CATQQRGIGREGNQPQHF,TRBV15,TRBJ1-5,-,-
TGCGCCAGCAGCTTGGTCGGGACAGGGGAGGAAGAGCAGTACTTC,CASSLVGTGEEEQYF,TRBV5-1,TRBJ2-7,TRBD1,-
TGTGCCAGCAGCCCCGGACAGTTCTACGAGCAGTACTTC,CASSPGQFYEQYF,TRBV7-8,TRBJ2-7,-,-
TGCGCCAGCAGAAATAGACAAATCTCCTACAATGAGCAGTTCTTC,CASRNRQISYNEQFF,TRBV5-1,TRBJ2-1,-,-
TGTGCCAGTAGGATCCGGGAGATCGGTACTGAAGCTTTCTTT,CASRIREIGTEAFF,TRBV19,TRBJ1-1,-,-